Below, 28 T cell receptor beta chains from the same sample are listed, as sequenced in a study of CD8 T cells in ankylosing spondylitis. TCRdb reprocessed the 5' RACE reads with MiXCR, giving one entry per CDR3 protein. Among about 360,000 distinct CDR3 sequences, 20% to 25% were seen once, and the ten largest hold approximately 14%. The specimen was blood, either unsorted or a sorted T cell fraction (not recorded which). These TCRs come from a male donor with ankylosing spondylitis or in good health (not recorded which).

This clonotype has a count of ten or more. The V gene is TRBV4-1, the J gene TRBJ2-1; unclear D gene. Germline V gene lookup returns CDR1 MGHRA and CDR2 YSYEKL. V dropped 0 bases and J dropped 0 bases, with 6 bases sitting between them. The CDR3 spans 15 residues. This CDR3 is CASSQEGGSYNEQFF. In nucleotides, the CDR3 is TGCGCCAGCAGCCAAGAGGGCGGCTCCTACAATGAGCAGTTCTTC.

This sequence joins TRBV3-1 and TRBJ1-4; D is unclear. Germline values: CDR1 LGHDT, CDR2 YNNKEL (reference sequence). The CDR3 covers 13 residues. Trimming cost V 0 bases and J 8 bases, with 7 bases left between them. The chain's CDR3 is CASSQDRWEKLFF. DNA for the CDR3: TGTGCCAGCAGCCAAGATAGGTGGGAAAAACTGTTTTTT.

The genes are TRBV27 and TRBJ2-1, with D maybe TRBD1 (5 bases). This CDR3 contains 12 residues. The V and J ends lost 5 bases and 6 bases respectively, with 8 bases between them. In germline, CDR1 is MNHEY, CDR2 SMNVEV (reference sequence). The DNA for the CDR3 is TGTGCCAGCAGTCCGACAGTCAATGAGCAGTTCTTC. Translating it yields CASSPTVNEQFF.

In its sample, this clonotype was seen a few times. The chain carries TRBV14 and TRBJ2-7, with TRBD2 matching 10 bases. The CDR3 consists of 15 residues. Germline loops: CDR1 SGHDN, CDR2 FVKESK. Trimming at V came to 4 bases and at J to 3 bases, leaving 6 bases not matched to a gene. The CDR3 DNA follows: TGTGCCAGCAGCCCCCTAGCGGGGGTTGACTACGAGCAGTACTTC. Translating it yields CASSPLAGVDYEQYF.

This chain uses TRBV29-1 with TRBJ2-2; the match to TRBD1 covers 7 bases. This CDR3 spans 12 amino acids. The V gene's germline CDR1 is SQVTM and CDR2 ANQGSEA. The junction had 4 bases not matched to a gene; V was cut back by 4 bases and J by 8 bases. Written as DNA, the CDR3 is TGCAGCGTTGGGACAGGTGGAGGGGAGCTGTTTTTT. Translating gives CSVGTGGGELFF.

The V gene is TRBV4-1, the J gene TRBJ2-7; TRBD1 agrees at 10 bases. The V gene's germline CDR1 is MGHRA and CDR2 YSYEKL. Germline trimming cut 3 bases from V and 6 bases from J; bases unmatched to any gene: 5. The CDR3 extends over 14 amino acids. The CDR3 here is CASSQTGTGAEQYF. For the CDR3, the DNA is TGCGCCAGCAGCCAGACCGGGACAGGGGCCGAGCAGTACTTC.

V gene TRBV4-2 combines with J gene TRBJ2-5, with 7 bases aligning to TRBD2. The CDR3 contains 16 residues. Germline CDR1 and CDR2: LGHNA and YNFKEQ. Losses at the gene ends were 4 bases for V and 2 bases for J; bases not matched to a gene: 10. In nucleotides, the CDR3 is TGTGCCAGCAGCCGAGAAGTGGCTAGCGGTCAAGAGACCCAGTACTTC. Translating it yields CASSREVASGQETQYF.

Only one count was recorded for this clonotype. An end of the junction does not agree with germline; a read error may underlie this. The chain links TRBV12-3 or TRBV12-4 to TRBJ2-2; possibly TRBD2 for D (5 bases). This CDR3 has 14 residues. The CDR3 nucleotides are TGTGGCAGCAGTCCCCTCGCGGGTGTCGGGGAGCTGTTTTTT. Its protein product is CGSSPLAGVGELFF.

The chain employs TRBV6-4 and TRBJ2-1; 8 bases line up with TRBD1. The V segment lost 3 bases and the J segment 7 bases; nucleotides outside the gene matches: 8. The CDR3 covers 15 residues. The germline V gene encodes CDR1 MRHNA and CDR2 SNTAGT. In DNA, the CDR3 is TGTGCCAGCAGTGAACGGGCAGGGACAGGAAATGAGCAGTTCTTC. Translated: CASSERAGTGNEQFF.

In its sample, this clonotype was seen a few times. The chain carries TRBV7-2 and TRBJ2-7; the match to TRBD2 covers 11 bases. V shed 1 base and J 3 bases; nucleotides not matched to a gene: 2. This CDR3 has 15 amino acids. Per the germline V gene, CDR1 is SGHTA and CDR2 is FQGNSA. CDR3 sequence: CASSLGLAGGYEQYF. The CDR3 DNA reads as TGTGCCAGCAGCTTAGGTCTAGCGGGGGGCTACGAGCAGTACTTC.

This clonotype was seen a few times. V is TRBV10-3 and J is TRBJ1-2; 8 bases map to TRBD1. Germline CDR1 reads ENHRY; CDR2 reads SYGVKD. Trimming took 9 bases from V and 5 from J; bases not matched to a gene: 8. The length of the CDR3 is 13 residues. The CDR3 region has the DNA TGTGCCATGGGGACAGGAGGGATTTATGGCTACACCTTC. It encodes CAMGTGGIYGYTF.

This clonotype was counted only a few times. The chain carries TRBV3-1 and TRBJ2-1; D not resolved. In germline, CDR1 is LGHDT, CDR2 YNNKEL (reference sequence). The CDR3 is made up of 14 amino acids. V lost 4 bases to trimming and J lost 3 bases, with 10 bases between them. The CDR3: CASSLADLYNEQFF. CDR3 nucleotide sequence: TGTGCCAGCAGCCTGGCGGATCTCTACAATGAGCAGTTCTTC.

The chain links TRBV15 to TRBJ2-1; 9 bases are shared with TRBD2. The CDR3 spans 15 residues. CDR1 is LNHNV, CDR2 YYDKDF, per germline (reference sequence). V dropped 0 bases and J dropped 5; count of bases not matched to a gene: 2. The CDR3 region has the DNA TGTGCCACCAGCAGAGAGGCGGGGGGGCACAATGAGCAGTTCTTC. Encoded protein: CATSREAGGHNEQFF.

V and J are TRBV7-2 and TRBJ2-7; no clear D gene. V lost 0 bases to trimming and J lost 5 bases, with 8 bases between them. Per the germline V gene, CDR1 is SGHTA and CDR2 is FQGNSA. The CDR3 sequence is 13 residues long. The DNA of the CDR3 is TGTGCCAGCAGCTTAGCGGGGTGGGACGAGCAGTACTTC. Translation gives CASSLAGWDEQYF.

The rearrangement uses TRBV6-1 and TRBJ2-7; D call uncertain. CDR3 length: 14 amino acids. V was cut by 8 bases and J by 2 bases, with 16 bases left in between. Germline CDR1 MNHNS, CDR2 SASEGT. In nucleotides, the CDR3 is TGTGCCAGCCGAATCCGACCACACACCTACGAGCAGTACTTC. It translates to CASRIRPHTYEQYF.

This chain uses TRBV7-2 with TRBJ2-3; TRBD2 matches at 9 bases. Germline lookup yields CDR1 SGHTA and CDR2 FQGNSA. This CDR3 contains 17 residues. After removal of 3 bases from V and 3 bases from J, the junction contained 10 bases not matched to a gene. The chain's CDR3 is CASSLSAGGFRTDTQYF. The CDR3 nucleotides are TGTGCCAGCAGCTTGTCAGCGGGGGGTTTCAGGACAGATACGCAGTATTTT.

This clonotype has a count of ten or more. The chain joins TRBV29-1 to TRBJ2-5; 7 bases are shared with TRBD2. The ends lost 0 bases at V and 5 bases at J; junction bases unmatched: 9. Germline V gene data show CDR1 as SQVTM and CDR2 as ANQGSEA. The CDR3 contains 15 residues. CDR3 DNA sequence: TGCAGCGTTGAAGACTCAGGACTAGTCTGGGAGACCCAGTACTTC. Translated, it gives CSVEDSGLVWETQYF.

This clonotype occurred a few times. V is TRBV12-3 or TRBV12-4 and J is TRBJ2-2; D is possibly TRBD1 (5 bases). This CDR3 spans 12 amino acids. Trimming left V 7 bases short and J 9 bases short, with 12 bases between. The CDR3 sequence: CASTNPGRELFF. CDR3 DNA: TGTGCCAGCACCAACCCAGGGCGGGAGCTGTTTTTT.

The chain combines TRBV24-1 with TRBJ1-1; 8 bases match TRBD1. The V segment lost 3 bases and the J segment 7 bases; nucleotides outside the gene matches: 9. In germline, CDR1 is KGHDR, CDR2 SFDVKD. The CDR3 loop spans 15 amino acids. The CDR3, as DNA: TGTGCCACCAGTGATGTTACAGGGGGGCCGCATGAAGCTTTCTTT. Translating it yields CATSDVTGGPHEAFF.

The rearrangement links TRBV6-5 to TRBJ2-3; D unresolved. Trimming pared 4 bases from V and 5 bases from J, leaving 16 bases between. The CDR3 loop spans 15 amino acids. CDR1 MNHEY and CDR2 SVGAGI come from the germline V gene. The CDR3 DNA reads TGTGCCAGCAGTTTTTCCCGTCGGCTTCTAGATACGCAGTATTTT. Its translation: CASSFSRRLLDTQYF.

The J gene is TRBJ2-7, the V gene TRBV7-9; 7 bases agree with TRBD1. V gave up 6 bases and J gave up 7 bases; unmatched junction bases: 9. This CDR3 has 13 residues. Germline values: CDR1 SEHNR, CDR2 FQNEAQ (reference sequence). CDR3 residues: CASSGTDRWEQYF. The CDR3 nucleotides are TGTGCCAGCAGTGGGACAGACCGTTGGGAGCAGTACTTC. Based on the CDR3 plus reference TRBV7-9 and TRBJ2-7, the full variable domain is DTGVSQNPRHKITKRGQNVTFRCDPISEHNRLYWYRQTLGQGPEFLTYFQNEAQLEKSRLLSDRFSAERPKGSFSTLEIQRTEQGDSAMYLCASSGTDRWEQYFGPGTRLTVT.

DNA of the CDR3: TGTGCCAGCAGTTCCCCGGGACTAGGGTCGAGGAATGAGCAGTTCTTC. Its translation: CASSSPGLGSRNEQFF. The rearrangement links TRBV12-3 or TRBV12-4 to TRBJ2-1; TRBD2 matches 8 bases. The CDR3 runs 16 residues. The J segment lost 7 bases and the V segment lost 4 bases, leaving 12 bases of the junction unmatched.

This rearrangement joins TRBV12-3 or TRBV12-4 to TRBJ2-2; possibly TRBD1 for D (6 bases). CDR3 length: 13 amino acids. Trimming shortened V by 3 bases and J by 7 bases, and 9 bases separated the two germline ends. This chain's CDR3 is CASSFTGNGELFF. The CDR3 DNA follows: TGTGCCAGCAGTTTTACAGGGAACGGGGAGCTGTTTTTT.

CDR3 protein: CASSESRGTDTQYF. The CDR3 region has the DNA TGCGCCAGCAGTGAATCCAGGGGCACAGATACGCAGTATTTT. This chain connects TRBV10-1 to TRBJ2-3; a weak D match, TRBD1 (5 bases). The CDR3 has 14 amino acids. CDR1 and CDR2 from the germline V gene are WNHNN and SYGVQD (reference sequence). V lost 3 bases to trimming and J lost 1 base, with 8 bases between them.

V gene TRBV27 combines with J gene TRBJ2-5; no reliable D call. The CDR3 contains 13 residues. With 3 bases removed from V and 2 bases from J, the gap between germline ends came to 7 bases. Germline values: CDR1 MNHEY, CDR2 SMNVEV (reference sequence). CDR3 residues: CASSFHSQETQYF. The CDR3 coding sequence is TGTGCCAGCAGTTTTCACAGTCAAGAGACCCAGTACTTC.

The CDR3 sequence: CASSQKHTGLGTEAFF. The CDR3 DNA reads as TGTGCCAGCAGCCAAAAACATACAGGGTTGGGCACTGAAGCTTTCTTT. J is TRBJ1-1 and V is TRBV4-2; possible D gene TRBD1, 6 bases. The CDR3 totals 16 residues. V was shortened by 2 bases and J by 4 bases, with 17 bases between the two germline ends. CDR1 and CDR2 (germline): LGHNA, YNFKEQ.

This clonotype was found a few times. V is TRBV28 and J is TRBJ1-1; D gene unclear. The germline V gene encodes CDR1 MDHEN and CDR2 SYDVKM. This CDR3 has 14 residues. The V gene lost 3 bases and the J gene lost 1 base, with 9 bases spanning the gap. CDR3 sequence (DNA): TGTGCCAGCAGTTTCGCTAACGAGAACACTGAAGCTTTCTTT. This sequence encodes CASSFANENTEAFF.

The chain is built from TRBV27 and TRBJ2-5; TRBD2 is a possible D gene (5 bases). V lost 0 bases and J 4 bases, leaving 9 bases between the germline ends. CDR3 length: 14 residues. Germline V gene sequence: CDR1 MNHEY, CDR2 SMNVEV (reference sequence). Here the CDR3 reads CASSLSPGRETQYF. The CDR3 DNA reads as TGTGCCAGCAGTTTATCTCCGGGAAGAGAGACCCAGTACTTC.